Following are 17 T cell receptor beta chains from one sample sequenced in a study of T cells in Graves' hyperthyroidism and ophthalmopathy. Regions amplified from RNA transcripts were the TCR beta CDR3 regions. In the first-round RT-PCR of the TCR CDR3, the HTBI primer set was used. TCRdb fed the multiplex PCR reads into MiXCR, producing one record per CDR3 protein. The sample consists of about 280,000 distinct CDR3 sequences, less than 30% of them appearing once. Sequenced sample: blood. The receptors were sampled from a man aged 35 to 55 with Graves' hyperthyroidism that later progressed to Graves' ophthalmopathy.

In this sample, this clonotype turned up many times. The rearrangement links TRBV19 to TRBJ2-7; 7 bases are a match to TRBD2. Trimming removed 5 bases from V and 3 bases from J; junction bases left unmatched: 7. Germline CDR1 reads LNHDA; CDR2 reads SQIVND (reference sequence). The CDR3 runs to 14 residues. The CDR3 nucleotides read TGTGCCAGTAGTGAGGGGACTAATCGCTACGAGCAGTACTTC. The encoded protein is CASSEGTNRYEQYF.

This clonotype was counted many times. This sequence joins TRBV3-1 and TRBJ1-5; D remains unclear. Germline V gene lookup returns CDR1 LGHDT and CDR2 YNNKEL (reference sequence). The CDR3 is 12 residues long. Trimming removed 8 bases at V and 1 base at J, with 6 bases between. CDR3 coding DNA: TGTGCCAGCGGTTTCAGCAATCAGCCCCAGCATTTT. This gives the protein CASGFSNQPQHF.

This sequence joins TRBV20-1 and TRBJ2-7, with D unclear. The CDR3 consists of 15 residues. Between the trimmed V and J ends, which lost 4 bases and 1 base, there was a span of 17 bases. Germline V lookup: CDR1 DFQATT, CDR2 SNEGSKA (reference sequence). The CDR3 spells CSATPLGFVSYEQYF. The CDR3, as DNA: TGCAGTGCTACTCCTTTGGGATTCGTTTCCTACGAGCAGTACTTC.

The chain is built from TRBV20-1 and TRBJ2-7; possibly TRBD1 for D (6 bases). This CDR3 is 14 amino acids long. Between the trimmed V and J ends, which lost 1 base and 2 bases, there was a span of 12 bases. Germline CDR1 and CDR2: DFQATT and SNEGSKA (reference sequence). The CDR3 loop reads CSARAGGDTYEQYF. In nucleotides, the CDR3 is TGCAGTGCTAGAGCTGGGGGCGATACCTACGAGCAGTACTTC.

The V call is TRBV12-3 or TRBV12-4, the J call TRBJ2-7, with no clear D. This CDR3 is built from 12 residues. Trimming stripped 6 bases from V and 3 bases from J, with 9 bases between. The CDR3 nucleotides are TGTGCCAGCAGCATAACGGTCTACGAGCAGTACTTC. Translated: CASSITVYEQYF.

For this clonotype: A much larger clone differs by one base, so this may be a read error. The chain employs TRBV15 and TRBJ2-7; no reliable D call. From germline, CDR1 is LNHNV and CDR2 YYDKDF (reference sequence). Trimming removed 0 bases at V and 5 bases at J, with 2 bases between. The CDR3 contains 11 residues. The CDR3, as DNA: TGTGCCACCAGCAGAGATGACGAGCAGTACTTC. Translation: CATSRDDEQYF.

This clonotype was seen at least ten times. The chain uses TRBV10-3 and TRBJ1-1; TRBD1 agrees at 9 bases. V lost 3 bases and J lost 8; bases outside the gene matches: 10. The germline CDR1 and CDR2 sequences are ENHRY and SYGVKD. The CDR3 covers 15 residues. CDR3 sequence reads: CAISDMGQGGEEAFF. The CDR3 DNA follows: TGTGCCATCAGTGATATGGGACAGGGAGGTGAGGAAGCTTTCTTT.

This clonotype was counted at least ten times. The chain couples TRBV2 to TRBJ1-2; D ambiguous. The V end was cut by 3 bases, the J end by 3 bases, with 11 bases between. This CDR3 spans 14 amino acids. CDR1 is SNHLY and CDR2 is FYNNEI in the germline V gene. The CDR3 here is CASSDPWPHYGYTF. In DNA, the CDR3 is TGTGCCAGCAGTGACCCATGGCCCCACTATGGCTACACCTTC.

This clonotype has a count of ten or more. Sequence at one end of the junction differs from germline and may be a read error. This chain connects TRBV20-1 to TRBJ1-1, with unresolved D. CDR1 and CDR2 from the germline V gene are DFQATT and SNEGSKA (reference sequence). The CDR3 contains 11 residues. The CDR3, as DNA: TGCAGTGCTACTAGGGCTTCCGCACATCTTTTT. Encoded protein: CSATRASAHLF.

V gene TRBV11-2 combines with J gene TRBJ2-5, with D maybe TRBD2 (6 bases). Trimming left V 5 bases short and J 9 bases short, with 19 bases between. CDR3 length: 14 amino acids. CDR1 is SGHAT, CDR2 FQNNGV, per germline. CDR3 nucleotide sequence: TGTGCCAGCAGCCTTACCGCGGGGTTTGAGGCCCAGTACTTC. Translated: CASSLTAGFEAQYF.

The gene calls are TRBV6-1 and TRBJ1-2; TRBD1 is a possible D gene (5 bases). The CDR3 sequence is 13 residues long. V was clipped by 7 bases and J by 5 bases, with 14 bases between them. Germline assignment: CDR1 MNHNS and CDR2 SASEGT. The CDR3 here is CASNPSRGYGYTF. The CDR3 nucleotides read TGTGCCAGCAACCCCTCCCGGGGGTATGGCTACACCTTC.

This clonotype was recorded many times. CDR3 amino acids: CASRIEQGIYEQYF. CDR3 nucleotide sequence: TGTGCCAGCAGGATTGAACAGGGGATCTACGAGCAGTACTTC. The V and J genes are TRBV6-1 and TRBJ2-7; TRBD1 matches at 7 bases. V lost 6 bases and J lost 3; bases outside the gene matches: 8. The CDR3 length is 14 residues. CDR1 and CDR2 (germline): MNHNS, SASEGT.

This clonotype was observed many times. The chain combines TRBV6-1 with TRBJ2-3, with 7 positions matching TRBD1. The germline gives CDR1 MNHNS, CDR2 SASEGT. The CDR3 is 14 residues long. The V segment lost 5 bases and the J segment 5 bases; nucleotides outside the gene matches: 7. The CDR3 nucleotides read TGTGCCAGCAGTCGACAGGGAATTAAAGATACGCAGTATTTT. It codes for CASSRQGIKDTQYF.

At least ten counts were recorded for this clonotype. CDR3 nucleotides: TGTGCCAGCAGTTTCGGGGGGCCCTCCTACGAGCAGTACTTC. Its protein is CASSFGGPSYEQYF. V and J are TRBV27 and TRBJ2-7, with D possibly matching TRBD2 (7 bases). From germline, CDR1 is MNHEY and CDR2 SMNVEV (reference sequence). V lost 3 bases, J lost 0 bases, and 9 bases lay in between. The CDR3 contains 14 residues.

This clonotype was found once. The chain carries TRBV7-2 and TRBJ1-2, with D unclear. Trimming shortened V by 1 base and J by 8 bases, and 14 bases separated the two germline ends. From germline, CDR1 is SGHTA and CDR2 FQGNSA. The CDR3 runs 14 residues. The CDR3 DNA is TGTGCCAGCAGCTTAGATCAAGGCCTGAGGGGCTACACCTTC. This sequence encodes CASSLDQGLRGYTF. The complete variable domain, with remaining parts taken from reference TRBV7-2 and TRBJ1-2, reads GAGVSQSPSNKVTEKGKDVELRCDPISGHTALYWYRQSLGQGLEFLIYFQGNSAPDKSGLPSDRFSAERTGGSVSTLTIQRTQQEDSAVYLCASSLDQGLRGYTFGSGTRLTVV.

The chain's CDR3 is CASSFGQGSSRPQHF. CDR3 nucleotide sequence: TGTGCCAGCAGCTTTGGACAGGGGTCCTCCCGGCCCCAGCATTTT. This chain links TRBV7-2 with TRBJ1-5; 9 bases line up with TRBD1. The length of the CDR3 is 15 residues. J lost 9 bases, V lost 3 bases, and 9 bases had no gene match. CDR1 is SGHTA, CDR2 FQGNSA, per germline.

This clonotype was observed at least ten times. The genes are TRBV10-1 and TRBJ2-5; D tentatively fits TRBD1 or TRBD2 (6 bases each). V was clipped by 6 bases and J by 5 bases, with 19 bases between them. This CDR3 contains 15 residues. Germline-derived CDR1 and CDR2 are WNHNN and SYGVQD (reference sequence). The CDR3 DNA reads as TGCGCCAGCAGCCCGTTGAGGGGGGCTTATGAGACCCAGTACTTC. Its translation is CASSPLRGAYETQYF.